This T cell receptor beta chain came from a study of blood T cell repertoires in COVID-19. Original processing notes: Estimation of nucleated cell counts was performed using reference gene primer amplification. Profiled with immunoSEQ multiplex PCR; TCRdb holds only in-frame clones, not every one. V and J calls and clone size are those listed in that table; D and trimming were worked out from the DNA. The sample lists almost 400,000 clones; about 87% were seen once. The sequence was obtained from a woman aged 55 to 70 with COVID-19, enrolled during active disease. The sample comprised peripheral blood.

DNA of the CDR3: TGTGCCAGCAGCCCGGGCTACGGGGTGAAGAGTCAGCCCCAGCATTTT. Its translation: CASSPGYGVKSQPQHF. This sequence joins TRBV7-2 and TRBJ1-5; D gene uncertain. This CDR3 is 16 amino acids long. Deletions cut 5 bases from V and 6 bases from J, with 20 bases between. Germline CDR1 SGHTA, CDR2 FQGNSA.